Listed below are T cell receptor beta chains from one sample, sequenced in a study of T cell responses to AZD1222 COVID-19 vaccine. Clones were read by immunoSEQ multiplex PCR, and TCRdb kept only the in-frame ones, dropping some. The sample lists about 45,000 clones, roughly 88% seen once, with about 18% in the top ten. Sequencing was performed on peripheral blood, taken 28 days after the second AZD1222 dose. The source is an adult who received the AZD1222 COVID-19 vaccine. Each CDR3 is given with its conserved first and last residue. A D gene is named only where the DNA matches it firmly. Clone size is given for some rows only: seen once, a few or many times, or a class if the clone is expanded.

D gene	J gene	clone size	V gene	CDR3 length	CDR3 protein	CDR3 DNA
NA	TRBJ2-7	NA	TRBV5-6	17	CASSKGRLSGLRDEQYF	TGTGCCAGCAGTAAAGGACGTTTATCGGGCCTACGGGACGAGCAGTACTTC
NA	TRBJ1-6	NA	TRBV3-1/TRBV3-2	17	CASSQDRGGSYNSPLHF	TGTGCCAGCAGCCAAGATAGAGGTGGGTCCTATAATTCACCCCTCCACTTT
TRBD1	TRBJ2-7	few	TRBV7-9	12	CASSPTGDEQYF	TGTGCCAGCAGCCCAACAGGGGACGAGCAGTACTTC
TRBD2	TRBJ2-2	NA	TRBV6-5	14	CASSPGTKSGELFF	TGTGCCAGCAGCCCCGGGACTAAGTCCGGGGAGCTGTTTTTT
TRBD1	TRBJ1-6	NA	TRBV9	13	CASSGGTVPSLHF	TGTGCCAGCAGCGGTGGGACAGTTCCCTCCCTCCACTTT
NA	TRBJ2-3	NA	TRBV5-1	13	CASSLAGADTQYF	TGCGCCAGCAGCTTGGCGGGGGCAGATACGCAGTATTTT
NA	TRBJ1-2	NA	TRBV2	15	CASSGWGSGNYGYTF	TGTGCCAGCAGTGGTTGGGGGTCCGGGAACTATGGCTACACCTTC
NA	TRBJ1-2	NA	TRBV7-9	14	CASSFAGTGYGYTF	TGTGCCAGCAGCTTTGCGGGAACGGGCTATGGCTACACCTTC
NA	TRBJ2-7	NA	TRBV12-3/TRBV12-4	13	CASSLAGTWEQYF	TGTGCCAGCAGTTTGGCAGGGACTTGGGAGCAGTACTTC
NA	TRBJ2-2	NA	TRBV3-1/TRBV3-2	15	CASSQTGGSTGELFF	TGTGCCAGCAGCCAAACTGGGGGGTCCACCGGGGAGCTGTTTTTT
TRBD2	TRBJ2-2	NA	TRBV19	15	CASSLAGGHTGELFF	TGTGCCAGTAGTCTAGCGGGGGGGCACACCGGGGAGCTGTTTTTT
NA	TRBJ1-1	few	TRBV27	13	CASSFRDMKEAFF	TGTGCCAGCAGTTTCCGGGATATGAAGGAAGCTTTCTTT
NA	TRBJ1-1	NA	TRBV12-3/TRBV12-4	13	CASRAEINTEAFF	TGTGCCAGCAGGGCGGAGATAAACACTGAAGCTTTCTTT
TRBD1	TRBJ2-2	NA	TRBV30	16	CAWSTSGTGNTGELFF	TGTGCCTGGAGTACCTCCGGGACAGGGAACACCGGGGAGCTGTTTTTT
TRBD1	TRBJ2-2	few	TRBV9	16	CASSVFGTGNTGELFF	TGTGCCAGCAGCGTATTTGGGACAGGGAACACCGGGGAGCTGTTTTTT
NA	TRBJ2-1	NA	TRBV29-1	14	CSVEMRKSYNEQFF	TGCAGCGTTGAAATGCGTAAATCCTACAATGAGCAGTTCTTC
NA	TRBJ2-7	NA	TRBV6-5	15	CASSYFRDLSYEQYF	TGTGCCAGCAGTTACTTCCGGGACTTGTCCTACGAGCAGTACTTC
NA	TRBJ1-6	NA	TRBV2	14	CASRSTPASSPLHF	TGTGCCAGCAGATCTACTCCCGCCAGTTCACCCCTCCACTTT
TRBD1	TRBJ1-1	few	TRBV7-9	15	CASRAATGANTEAFF	TGTGCCAGCAGAGCCGCAACAGGGGCCAACACTGAAGCTTTCTTT
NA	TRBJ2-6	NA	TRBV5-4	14	CATGGPSGANVLTF	TGTGCCACCGGGGGGCCCTCTGGGGCCAACGTCCTGACTTTC
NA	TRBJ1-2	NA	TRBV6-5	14	CASSYQGRENGYTF	TGTGCCAGCAGTTACCAAGGCAGGGAGAATGGCTACACCTTC
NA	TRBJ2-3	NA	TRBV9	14	CASSVGQAQDTQYF	TGTGCCAGCAGCGTAGGGCAGGCACAGGATACGCAGTATTTT
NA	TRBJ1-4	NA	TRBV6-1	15	CASSESPQASEKLFF	TGTGCCAGCAGTGAATCCCCACAGGCCTCTGAAAAACTGTTTTTT
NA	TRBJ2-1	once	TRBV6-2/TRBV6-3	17	CASSYSGRGGLNNEQFF	TGTGCCAGCAGTTACTCGGGGCGGGGCGGTCTCAACAATGAGCAGTTCTTC
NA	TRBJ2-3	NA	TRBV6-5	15	CASSQQPTSTDTQYF	TGTGCCAGCTCACAACAGCCAACTAGCACAGATACGCAGTATTTT
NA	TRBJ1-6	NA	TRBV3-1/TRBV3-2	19	CASSQDRTATSSANSPLHF	TGTGCCAGCAGCCAAGATAGGACCGCTACGTCCTCGGCGAATTCACCCCTCCACTTT
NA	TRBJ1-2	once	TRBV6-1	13	CASSESRGYGYTF	TGTGCCAGCAGTGAATCGAGAGGCTATGGCTACACCTTC
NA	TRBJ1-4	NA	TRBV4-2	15	CASSQQGGNYEKLFF	TGTGCCAGCAGCCAACAGGGAGGGAACTATGAAAAACTGTTTTTT
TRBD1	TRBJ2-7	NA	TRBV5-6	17	CASSPRQGRAFGYEQYF	TGTGCCAGCAGCCCGAGACAGGGGCGAGCGTTTGGGTACGAGCAGTACTTC
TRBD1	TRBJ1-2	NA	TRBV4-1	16	CASSQPTGGSDYGYTF	TGCGCCAGCAGCCAACCCACAGGGGGCAGCGACTATGGCTACACCTTC
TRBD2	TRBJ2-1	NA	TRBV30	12	CAWSTGGNEQFF	TGTGCCTGGAGCACGGGGGGCAATGAGCAGTTCTTC
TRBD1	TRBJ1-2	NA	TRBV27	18	CASSPHVRRGGRVYGYTF	TGTGCCAGCAGTCCGCACGTACGCCGAGGGGGCAGGGTCTATGGCTACACCTTC
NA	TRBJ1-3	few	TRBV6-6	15	CASQRPGTTGNTIYF	TGTGCCAGCCAACGTCCCGGGACAACTGGAAACACCATATATTTT
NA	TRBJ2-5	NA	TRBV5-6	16	CASSTRVWQLGETQYF	TGTGCCAGCAGCACGAGGGTTTGGCAACTGGGCGAGACCCAGTACTTC
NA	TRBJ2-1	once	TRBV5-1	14	CASSLAAGNNEQFF	TGCGCCAGCAGCTTGGCGGCAGGGAACAATGAGCAGTTCTTC
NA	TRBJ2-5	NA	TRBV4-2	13	CASSQDRGETQYF	TGTGCCAGCAGCCAAGATCGGGGAGAGACCCAGTACTTC
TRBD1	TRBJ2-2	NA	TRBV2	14	CASSLGQGYGELFF	TGTGCCAGCAGTTTGGGACAGGGTTACGGGGAGCTGTTTTTT
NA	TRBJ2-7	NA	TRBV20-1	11	CSARNRYEQYF	TGCAGTGCTAGAAACAGGTACGAGCAGTACTTC
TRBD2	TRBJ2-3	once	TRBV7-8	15	CASGVASGSTDTQYF	TGTGCCAGCGGAGTGGCTAGCGGGAGCACAGATACGCAGTATTTT
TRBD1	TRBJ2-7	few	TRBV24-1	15	CATSDSRQGPYEQYF	TGTGCCACCAGTGATTCTAGACAGGGCCCCTACGAGCAGTACTTC
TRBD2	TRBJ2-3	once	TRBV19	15	CASSTPGLATDTQYF	TGTGCCAGTAGTACCCCGGGACTAGCGACAGATACGCAGTATTTT